These 17 T cell receptor beta chains originate from one sample sequenced in a study of CD8+ T cells in alopecia areata. The treatment denotes: oral pan-JAK inhibitor, 5-10 mg twice daily. Extracted RNA was reverse transcribed into cDNA, the sequencing template. Produced via immunoSEQ multiplex PCR; TCRdb's table is partial and in-frame only. The table includes 270,000 or so clones, roughly 64% detected once. This specimen consisted of CD4+ T cells sorted from blood, obtained at week 24, from a patient treated with tofacitinib. The receptor source for this set is a human donor with alopecia areata.

This clone appeared many times. V and J are TRBV4-2 and TRBJ1-6; D is possibly TRBD1 (6 bases). This CDR3 region has 14 residues. The germline V and J ends were trimmed by 2 bases and 8 bases, with 10 bases remaining between them. The germline V gene encodes CDR1 LGHNA and CDR2 YNFKEQ. Here the CDR3 reads CASSQNREDSPLHF. The CDR3 nucleotides are TGTGCCAGCAGCCAAAACAGGGAGGATTCACCCCTCCACTTT.

About this clone: Mismatch with germline at one junction end may stem from a read error. V usage is TRBV9 and J usage is TRBJ1-2, with 9 bases fitting TRBD1. The CDR3 sequence is 14 residues long. CDR1 is SGDLS and CDR2 is YYNGEE in the germline V gene. The CDR3 DNA follows: TGTGCCAACAGCGTAGGGACAGGGAACTATGGCTACACCTTC. Translating gives CANSVGTGNYGYTF.

The genes are TRBV29-1 and TRBJ2-5; D remains ambiguous. This CDR3 spans 13 amino acids. V dropped 7 bases and J dropped 0 bases, with 12 bases sitting between them. Germline V gene lookup returns CDR1 SQVTM and CDR2 ANQGSEA. Written as DNA, the CDR3 is TGCAGCGCCCGACATCTGTACCAAGAGACCCAGTACTTC. Its translation is CSARHLYQETQYF. The complete variable domain, with remaining parts taken from reference TRBV29-1 and TRBJ2-5, reads SAVISQKPSRDICQRGTSLTIQCQVDSQVTMMFWYRQQPGQSLTLIATANQGSEATYESGFVIDKFPISRPNLTFSTLTVSNMSPEDSSIYLCSARHLYQETQYFGPGTRLLVL.

The chain couples TRBV25-1 to TRBJ1-2, with D uncertain. Deletions cut 2 bases from V and 2 bases from J, with 6 bases between. In germline, CDR1 is MGHDK, CDR2 SYGVNS. The CDR3 loop spans 13 amino acids. The CDR3 loop is CASSEAQNYGYTF. The DNA of the CDR3 is TGTGCCAGCAGTGAAGCACAGAACTATGGCTACACCTTC.

The chain is built from TRBV2 and TRBJ1-1; 7 bases are shared with TRBD1. Germline V CDR1 and CDR2: SNHLY, FYNNEI. With 7 bases clipped from V and 1 base from J, the junction kept 9 bases outside the gene matches. The length of the CDR3 is 15 residues. CDR3 sequence (DNA): TGTGCCAGCAACCCACGGACAGGAGCGAACACTGAAGCTTTCTTT. This sequence encodes CASNPRTGANTEAFF.

The chain has TRBV28 and TRBJ1-5, with D tentatively TRBD1 (6 bases). CDR3 length: 12 amino acids. V was clipped by 4 bases and J by 7 bases, with 8 bases between them. Germline CDR1 reads MDHEN; CDR2 reads SYDVKM. DNA for the CDR3: TGTGCCAGCAGTTCCCAGGGGCAGCCCCAGCATTTT. This translates into CASSSQGQPQHF. The full variable domain, rest sourced from reference TRBV28 and TRBJ1-5, is DVKVTQSSRYLVKRTGEKVFLECVQDMDHENMFWYRQDPGLGLRLIYFSYDVKMKEKGDIPEGYSVSREKKERFSLILESASTNQTSMYLCASSSQGQPQHFGDGTRLSIL.

A note on this clone: Other DNA sequences in the sample encode the same CDR3. The chain's CDR3 is CATSRDGVNYGYTF. The CDR3 DNA is TGTGCCACCAGCAGAGATGGGGTTAACTATGGCTACACCTTC. The chain is built from TRBV15 and TRBJ1-2; D remains ambiguous. The germline V gene has CDR1 LNHNV and CDR2 YYDKDF (reference sequence). Trimming cost V 0 bases and J 1 base, with 6 bases left between them. The CDR3 consists of 14 residues.

The gene calls are TRBV7-2 and TRBJ1-1; perhaps TRBD1 as D (5 bases). The CDR3 loop spans 15 amino acids. Germline V CDR1 and CDR2: SGHTA, FQGNSA. Trimming shortened V by 5 bases and J by 4 bases, and 17 bases separated the two germline ends. The chain's CDR3 is CASSITHGGSTEAFF. The CDR3 DNA sequence: TGTGCCAGCAGCATCACCCACGGGGGGAGCACTGAAGCTTTCTTT.

The genes are TRBV27 and TRBJ1-2; D remains ambiguous. CDR3 length equals 12 residues. V shed 3 bases and J shed 8 bases, with 10 bases lying between them. Germline CDR1 MNHEY, CDR2 SMNVEV (reference sequence). CDR3 amino acids: CASSLSGSGYTF. The CDR3 bases are TGTGCCAGCAGTTTGTCAGGCAGCGGCTACACCTTC.

The chain has TRBV5-1 and TRBJ1-1, with D possibly being TRBD1 (6 bases). This CDR3 has 14 amino acids. Germline lookup yields CDR1 SGHRS and CDR2 YFSETQ. V was shortened by 0 bases and J by 5 bases, with 11 bases between the two germline ends. CDR3 in amino acids: CASSLGSGETEAFF. The CDR3 coding sequence is TGCGCCAGCAGCTTGGGTTCAGGGGAAACTGAAGCTTTCTTT. The full variable domain, rest sourced from reference TRBV5-1 and TRBJ1-1, is KAGVTQTPRYLIKTRGQQVTLSCSPISGHRSVSWYQQTPGQGLQFLFEYFSETQRNKGNFPGRFSGRQFSNSRSEMNVSTLELGDSALYLCASSLGSGETEAFFGQGTRLTVV.

The V gene is TRBV7-8, the J gene TRBJ1-1; unclear D gene. Trimming shortened V by 5 bases and J by 5 bases, and 15 bases separated the two germline ends. CDR1 is SGHVS and CDR2 is FQNEAQ in the germline V gene. The CDR3 loop spans 14 amino acids. CDR3 DNA: TGTGCCAGCAGCCACTCAGGTGGAGGAACTGAAGCTTTCTTT. Amino acid sequence: CASSHSGGGTEAFF.

V and J are TRBV29-1 and TRBJ1-5, with 8 bases fitting TRBD1. The CDR3 consists of 13 residues. The V gene's germline CDR1 is SQVTM and CDR2 ANQGSEA. The J segment lost 3 bases and the V segment lost 7 bases, leaving 5 bases of the junction unmatched. CDR3 DNA: TGCAGCGCCCGGACAGGGAACAATCAGCCCCAGCATTTT. Translated: CSARTGNNQPQHF.

The chain employs TRBV9 and TRBJ2-6; D not certain. CDR3 length equals 14 residues. In germline, CDR1 is SGDLS, CDR2 YYNGEE. The V end lost 5 bases, the J end lost 1 base, and 7 bases lay between the germline ends. The CDR3 DNA reads as TGTGCCAGCAGTTCCGGGTCTGGGGCCAACGTCCTGACTTTC. Its translation: CASSSGSGANVLTF.

To note about this clone: Other DNA variants within this sample encode the same CDR3. The chain employs TRBV6-5 and TRBJ2-5; D is unresolved. The CDR3 runs 13 residues. Germline loops: CDR1 MNHEY, CDR2 SVGAGI. The V and J ends lost 7 bases and 2 bases respectively, with 11 bases between them. CDR3 in DNA: TGTGCCAGCATCCCGGACGGACAAGAGACCCAGTACTTC. It codes for CASIPDGQETQYF.

The V call is TRBV2, the J call TRBJ2-5; 10 nucleotides match TRBD2. The V gene end was trimmed by 7 bases and the J gene end by 4 bases; junction bases not matched to a gene: 3. The germline V gene encodes CDR1 SNHLY and CDR2 FYNNEI. The CDR3 has 13 amino acids. In DNA form, the CDR3 reads TGTGCCAGCAAACCTAGCGGGGGAGAGACCCAGTACTTC. Its translation is CASKPSGGETQYF.

Only a few counts were recorded for this clone. CDR3 bases: TGTGCCTGGAGTACTGCGGGGGGGCTATACAATGAGCAGTTCTTC. It translates to CAWSTAGGLYNEQFF. The chain joins TRBV30 to TRBJ2-1; 9 bases are a match to TRBD2. V trimming: 2 bases; J trimming: 4 bases; junction bases outside the gene matches: 6. The CDR3 contains 15 residues. The germline V gene encodes CDR1 GTSNPN and CDR2 SVGIG (reference sequence). Full variable domain (missing parts from reference TRBV30 and TRBJ2-1): SQTIHQWPATLVQPVGSPLSLECTVEGTSNPNLYWYRQAAGRGLQLLFYSVGIGQISSEVPQNLSASRPQDRQFILSSKKLLLSDSGFYLCAWSTAGGLYNEQFFGPGTRLTVL.

This chain uses TRBV4-1 with TRBJ2-2; D remains unclear. Per germline, CDR1 MGHRA and CDR2 YSYEKL. V gave up 6 bases and J gave up 5 bases, with 10 bases separating them. This CDR3 is 13 amino acids long. The chain's CDR3 is CASSPMGTGELFF. The CDR3 nucleotides read TGCGCCAGCAGTCCGATGGGGACCGGGGAGCTGTTTTTT.